Following are 25 T cell receptor beta chains from one sample sequenced in a study of early T cells in non-severe SARS-CoV-2 infection. TCRdb redid the calling of the 5' RACE reads with MiXCR, one entry per CDR3 protein. In the table there are tens of thousands of distinct CDR3 sequences, around 20% of which are singletons. The specimen comprised whole blood, sampled at baseline. These receptors came from an adult who was a healthcare worker with PCR-confirmed SARS-CoV-2 infection or an uninfected control (not recorded which).

This clonotype was recorded a few times. The gene calls are TRBV30 and TRBJ2-3; 9 nucleotides agree with TRBD2. Trimming at V came to 8 bases and at J to 6 bases, leaving 21 bases not matched to a gene. Looked up from germline, CDR1 is GTSNPN and CDR2 is SVGIG (reference sequence). The CDR3 extends over 17 amino acids. The CDR3 region has the DNA TGTGCCACAAGTGGGGGATCGCCTAGCGGGGCCATGGATACGCAGTATTTT. The encoded protein is CATSGGSPSGAMDTQYF.

The sample holds a few counts of this clonotype. V usage is TRBV3-1 and J usage is TRBJ1-1; D not certain. This CDR3 has 14 amino acids. Trimming stripped 0 bases from V and 0 bases from J, with 5 bases between. Per germline, CDR1 LGHDT and CDR2 YNNKEL (reference sequence). In DNA, the CDR3 is TGTGCCAGCAGCCAAGAATGGATGAACACTGAAGCTTTCTTT. It translates to CASSQEWMNTEAFF.

The chain recombines TRBV7-2 with TRBJ2-1; TRBD1 or TRBD2 may be the D gene (6 bases each). V lost 5 bases, J lost 14 bases, and 19 bases lay in between. CDR3 length: 13 amino acids. CDR1 and CDR2 from the germline V gene are SGHTA and FQGNSA. Here the CDR3 DNA reads TGTGCCAGCAGCCCCCGGGGGCTCCGGACGGAGTTCTTC. Protein sequence: CASSPRGLRTEFF.

A few counts support this clonotype. CDR3 sequence reads: CASTSSGAGLYEQYF. The CDR3 DNA follows: TGTGCCAGCACGTCTAGCGGGGCCGGACTCTACGAGCAGTACTTC. The chain employs TRBV6-1 and TRBJ2-7; 9 bases are shared with TRBD2. The CDR3 consists of 15 residues. Trimming took 7 bases from V and 3 from J; bases not matched to a gene: 10. In germline, CDR1 is MNHNS, CDR2 SASEGT.

This clonotype was counted at least ten times. The chain links TRBV27 to TRBJ2-7, with D unresolved. CDR1 and CDR2 (germline): MNHEY, SMNVEV (reference sequence). V was cut by 4 bases and J by 7 bases, with 11 bases left in between. CDR3 length: 12 amino acids. CDR3: CASSYPGKEQYF. DNA of the CDR3: TGTGCCAGCAGTTATCCGGGTAAAGAGCAGTACTTC.

The chain is built from TRBV3-1 and TRBJ1-5; D not certain. CDR3 length: 15 residues. The germline CDR1 and CDR2 sequences are LGHDT and YNNKEL (reference sequence). Trimming pared 1 base from V and 2 bases from J, leaving 9 bases between. The CDR3 nucleotides read TGTGCCAGCAGCCAAGGTCCAAGCGGCAATCAGCCCCAGCATTTT. This encodes CASSQGPSGNQPQHF.

This chain uses TRBV9 with TRBJ2-1; D is undetermined. CDR1 is SGDLS, CDR2 YYNGEE, per germline. This CDR3 region has 14 residues. The V end was cut by 1 base, the J end by 5 bases, with 10 bases between. This CDR3 reads CASSVLATNNEQFF. In DNA form, the CDR3 reads TGTGCCAGCAGCGTACTGGCCACCAACAATGAGCAGTTCTTC.

This clonotype turned up a few times. The chain links TRBV7-8 to TRBJ1-3; D is ambiguous. Germline V CDR1 and CDR2: SGHVS, FQNEAQ. CDR3 length: 15 amino acids. Between the trimmed V and J ends, which lost 5 bases and 0 bases, there was a span of 11 bases. The CDR3 protein is CASSPGVLSGNTIYF. The CDR3 nucleotides are TGTGCCAGCAGCCCCGGGGTTCTCTCTGGAAACACCATATATTTT.

The chain carries TRBV11-2 and TRBJ2-3; the D call may be TRBD1 or TRBD2 (5 bases each). V shed 4 bases and J shed 0 bases, with 26 bases lying between them. The CDR3 loop spans 20 amino acids. Germline V gene sequence: CDR1 SGHAT, CDR2 FQNNGV. The CDR3 bases are TGTGCCAGCAGCTCCGATGGTTCCAGGGACCATCTATTGAGCACAGATACGCAGTATTTT. Its protein product is CASSSDGSRDHLLSTDTQYF.

This clonotype appeared a few times. This CDR3 is CASSQVTYQLGYF. The CDR3 DNA sequence: TGTGCCAGCAGCCAAGTGACTTACCAGTTGGGATACTTC. V gene TRBV3-1 combines with J gene TRBJ2-7, with D unresolved. The germline V gene encodes CDR1 LGHDT and CDR2 YNNKEL (reference sequence). With 1 base removed from V and 13 bases from J, the gap between germline ends came to 17 bases. The CDR3 runs 13 residues.

The chain employs TRBV5-4 and TRBJ2-7, with 9 positions matching TRBD2. The CDR3 has 15 residues. V was pared by 0 bases and J by 2 bases, with 3 bases of the junction left unmatched. Germline V gene lookup returns CDR1 SGHNT and CDR2 YYREEE (reference sequence). Written as DNA, the CDR3 is TGTGCCAGCAGCTTGGGTAGCGGGGGAACCTACGAGCAGTACTTC. This gives the protein CASSLGSGGTYEQYF. Full variable domain (remainder filled in from reference TRBV5-4 and TRBJ2-7): ETGVTQSPTHLIKTRGQQVTLRCSSQSGHNTVSWYQQALGQGPQFIFQYYREEENGRGNFPPRFSGLQFPNYSSELNVNALELDDSALYLCASSLGSGGTYEQYFGPGTRLTVT.

This clonotype was observed a few times. The rearrangement joins TRBV3-1 to TRBJ2-7; D is undetermined. CDR1 and CDR2 (germline): LGHDT, YNNKEL (reference sequence). Trimming pared 4 bases from V and 0 bases from J, leaving 4 bases between. The CDR3 contains 12 residues. The CDR3 protein is CASSLLSYEQYF. CDR3 bases: TGTGCCAGCAGCCTACTCTCCTACGAGCAGTACTTC.

The chain has TRBV2 and TRBJ2-5; no definite D call. CDR3 size: 12 residues. The V end was cut by 6 bases, the J end by 5 bases, with 10 bases between. In germline, CDR1 is SNHLY, CDR2 FYNNEI. The CDR3 sequence is CASRQSPETQYF. CDR3 DNA sequence: TGTGCCAGCAGACAGTCACCGGAGACCCAGTACTTC.

There are a few counts of this clonotype. The V call is TRBV10-2, the J call TRBJ2-1; D may be TRBD1 or TRBD2 (6 bases each). CDR1 and CDR2 (germline): WSHSY, SAAADI. With 0 bases removed from V and 7 bases from J, the gap between germline ends came to 13 bases. The CDR3 is 15 amino acids. DNA for the CDR3: TGCGCCAGCAGTGAGTCGGGGGGCGTAGTAAATGAGCAGTTCTTC. Translation: CASSESGGVVNEQFF.

The rearrangement joins TRBV6-6 to TRBJ2-5, with TRBD2 matching 14 bases. CDR3 length: 16 amino acids. The trim removed 5 bases at V and 5 bases at J, leaving 7 bases unmatched. The V gene's germline CDR1 is MNHNY and CDR2 SVGAGI (reference sequence). The chain's CDR3 is CASSLTSGGVEETQYF. CDR3 coding DNA: TGTGCCAGCAGTCTGACTAGCGGGGGGGTCGAGGAGACCCAGTACTTC.

This clonotype occurred a few times. CDR3 DNA: TGTGCCAGCAGCCGCCACCGACAGTACGACTATGGCTACACCTTC. It encodes CASSRHRQYDYGYTF. The chain is built from TRBV5-4 and TRBJ1-2; D is possibly TRBD1 (5 bases). Germline V gene lookup returns CDR1 SGHNT and CDR2 YYREEE (reference sequence). V was cut by 4 bases and J by 3 bases, with 16 bases left in between. This CDR3 is built from 15 residues.

This clonotype was counted ten times or more. The chain couples TRBV29-1 to TRBJ2-7; weak D call: TRBD2 (6 bases). Germline V CDR1 and CDR2: SQVTM, ANQGSEA. The CDR3 is made up of 12 amino acids. Trimming stripped 5 bases from V and 3 bases from J, with 11 bases between. The CDR3 DNA follows: TGCAGCGTTAAGGAGGGCTTCTACGAGCAGTACTTC. It translates to CSVKEGFYEQYF.

The chain uses TRBV4-1 and TRBJ2-5; TRBD1 aligns across 8 bases. Per germline, CDR1 MGHRA and CDR2 YSYEKL. The CDR3 runs 15 residues. V lost 1 base to trimming and J lost 4 bases; unmatched junction nucleotides: 5. The CDR3 region is CASSQVAGTGETQYF. CDR3 nucleotides: TGCGCCAGCAGCCAAGTGGCCGGGACAGGAGAGACCCAGTACTTC.

The chain combines TRBV6-6 with TRBJ2-2; 13 nucleotides align to TRBD2. The CDR3 extends over 15 amino acids. The V gene's germline CDR1 is MNHNY and CDR2 SVGAGI (reference sequence). Losses at the gene ends were 6 bases for V and 6 bases for J; bases not matched to a gene: 4. The CDR3 loop is CASSGLAGVAGELFF. CDR3 coding DNA: TGTGCCAGCAGCGGACTAGCGGGGGTGGCCGGGGAGCTGTTTTTT.

The genes are TRBV7-8 and TRBJ1-5, with TRBD1 as a possible D gene (6 bases). The CDR3 has 15 residues. Deletions cut 1 base from V and 7 bases from J, with 14 bases between. Per the germline V gene, CDR1 is SGHVS and CDR2 is FQNEAQ. The CDR3 DNA is TGTGCCAGCAGCTTAGACCGGGGGGCGGGACAGCCCCAGCATTTT. The encoded protein is CASSLDRGAGQPQHF.

This chain uses TRBV7-9 with TRBJ2-3; TRBD1 or TRBD2 may be the D gene (6 bases each). This CDR3 has 13 amino acids. CDR1 and CDR2 from the germline V gene are SEHNR and FQNEAQ (reference sequence). The ends were cut back, 5 bases at V and 6 bases at J, with 12 bases in the middle. The CDR3: CASSPSGADTQYF. In DNA form, the CDR3 reads TGTGCCAGCAGCCCATCGGGGGCCGATACGCAGTATTTT.

For the CDR3, the DNA is TGCGCCAGCAGCCCCCAGGGGCAGGCTAATGAAAAACTGTTTTTT. Its protein is CASSPQGQANEKLFF. This chain joins TRBV5-1 and TRBJ1-4; TRBD1 might be the D (6 bases). Between the trimmed V and J ends, which lost 4 bases and 3 bases, there was a span of 13 bases. This CDR3 is 15 amino acids long. Germline CDR1 is SGHRS and CDR2 is YFSETQ.

This clonotype counts as medium-sized. V gene TRBV20-1 combines with J gene TRBJ2-2; 12 positions match TRBD1. Germline assignment: CDR1 DFQATT and CDR2 SNEGSKA (reference sequence). The length of the CDR3 is 15 residues. Losses at the gene ends were 0 bases for V and 8 bases for J; bases not matched to a gene: 4. Here the CDR3 DNA reads TGCAGTGCTAGAGATGGGACAGGGGGCGGAGGGGAGCTGTTTTTT. This gives the protein CSARDGTGGGGELFF.

The chain uses TRBV4-2 and TRBJ2-1; 11 bases are a match to TRBD2. CDR1 is LGHNA, CDR2 YNFKEQ, per germline. J was trimmed by 10 bases and V by 0 bases; bases with no gene match: 11. The CDR3 loop spans 17 amino acids. DNA of the CDR3: TGTGCCAGCAGCCAAGATCGTCTAGCGGGGGGTAAAGACGAGCAGTTCTTC. It yields the protein CASSQDRLAGGKDEQFF.

In its sample, this clonotype was seen a few times. This chain joins TRBV20-1 and TRBJ1-1; perhaps TRBD1 as D (6 bases). Looked up from germline, CDR1 is DFQATT and CDR2 is SNEGSKA (reference sequence). The CDR3 totals 15 residues. V was clipped by 4 bases and J by 5 bases, with 20 bases between them. DNA for the CDR3: TGCAGTGCTATTTCTTTTACAGGGCCAGGGACTGAAGCTTTCTTT. Its protein is CSAISFTGPGTEAFF.